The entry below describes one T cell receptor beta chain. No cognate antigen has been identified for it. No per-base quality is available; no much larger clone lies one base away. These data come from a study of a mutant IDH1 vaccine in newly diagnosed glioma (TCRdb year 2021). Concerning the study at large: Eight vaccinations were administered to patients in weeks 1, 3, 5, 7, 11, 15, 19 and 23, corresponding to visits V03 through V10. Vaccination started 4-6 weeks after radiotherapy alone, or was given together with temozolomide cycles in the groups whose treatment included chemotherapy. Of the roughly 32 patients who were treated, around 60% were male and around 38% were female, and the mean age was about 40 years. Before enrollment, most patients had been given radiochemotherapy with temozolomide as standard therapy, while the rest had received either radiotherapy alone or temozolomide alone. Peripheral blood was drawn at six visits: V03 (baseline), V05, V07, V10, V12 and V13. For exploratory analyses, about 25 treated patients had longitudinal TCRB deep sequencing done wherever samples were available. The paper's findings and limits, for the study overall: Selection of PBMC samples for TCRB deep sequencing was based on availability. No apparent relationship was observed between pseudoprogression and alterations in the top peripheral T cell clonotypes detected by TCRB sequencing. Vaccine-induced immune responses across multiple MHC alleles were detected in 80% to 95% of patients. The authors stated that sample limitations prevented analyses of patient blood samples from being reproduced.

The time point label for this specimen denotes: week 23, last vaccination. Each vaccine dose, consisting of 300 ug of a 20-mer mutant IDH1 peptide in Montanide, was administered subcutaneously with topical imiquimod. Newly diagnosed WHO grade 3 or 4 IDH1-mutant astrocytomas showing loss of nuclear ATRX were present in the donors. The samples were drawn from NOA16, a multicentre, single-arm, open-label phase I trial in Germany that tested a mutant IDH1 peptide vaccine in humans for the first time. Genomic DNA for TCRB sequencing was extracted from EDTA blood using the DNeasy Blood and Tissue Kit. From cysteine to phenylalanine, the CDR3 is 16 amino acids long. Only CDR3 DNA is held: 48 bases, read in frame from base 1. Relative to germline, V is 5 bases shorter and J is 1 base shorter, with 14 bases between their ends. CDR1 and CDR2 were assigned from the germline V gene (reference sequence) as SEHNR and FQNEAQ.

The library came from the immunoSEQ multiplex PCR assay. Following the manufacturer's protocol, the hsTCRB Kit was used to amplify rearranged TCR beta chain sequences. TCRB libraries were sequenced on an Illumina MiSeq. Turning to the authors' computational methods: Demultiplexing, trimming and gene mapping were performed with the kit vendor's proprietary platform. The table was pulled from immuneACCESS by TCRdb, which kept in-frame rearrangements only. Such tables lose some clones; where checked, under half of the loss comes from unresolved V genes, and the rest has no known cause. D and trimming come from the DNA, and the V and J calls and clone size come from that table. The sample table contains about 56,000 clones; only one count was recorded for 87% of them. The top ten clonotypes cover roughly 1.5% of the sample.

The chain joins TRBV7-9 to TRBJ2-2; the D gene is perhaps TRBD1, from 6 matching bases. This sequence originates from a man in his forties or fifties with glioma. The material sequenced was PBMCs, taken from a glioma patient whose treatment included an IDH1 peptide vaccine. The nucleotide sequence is TGTGCCAGCAGCGCAGCAGGGGCGATGAACACCGGGGAGCTGTTTTTT. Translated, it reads CASSAAGAMNTGELFF.